These 10 T cell receptor beta chains came from one sample sequenced in a study of early T cells in non-severe SARS-CoV-2 infection. TCRdb used MiXCR to reprocess the 5' RACE reads, holding one entry per CDR3 protein. Of 25,000 to 30,000 distinct CDR3 sequences listed, around 4.2% are singletons. Sequenced input: whole blood. Receptors were obtained from an adult who was a healthcare worker with PCR-confirmed SARS-CoV-2 infection or an uninfected control (not recorded which).

This clonotype was seen ten or more times. The J gene is TRBJ2-7, the V gene TRBV29-1; D call uncertain. Germline CDR1 reads SQVTM; CDR2 reads ANQGSEA. This CDR3 contains 12 residues. V gave up 5 bases and J gave up 6 bases, with 14 bases separating them. The CDR3, as DNA: TGCAGCGTTCGGGTCCTTCTGGGCGAGCAGTACTTC. The encoded protein is CSVRVLLGEQYF.

V and J are TRBV18 and TRBJ1-4; TRBD1 agrees at 9 bases. CDR3 length: 16 amino acids. The trim removed 1 base at V and 6 bases at J, leaving 6 bases unmatched. The V gene's germline CDR1 is KGHSH and CDR2 LQKENI. The DNA for the CDR3 is TGTGCCAGCTCACCACTAGTCGGGACAGGGTATGAAAAACTGTTTTTT. It yields the protein CASSPLVGTGYEKLFF.

This clonotype is categorized as medium-sized. CDR3 residues: CASSETSGRRHNEQFF. For the CDR3, the DNA is TGTGCCAGCAGTGAAACTAGCGGAAGGAGGCACAATGAGCAGTTCTTC. The chain has TRBV2 and TRBJ2-1; 8 nucleotides line up with TRBD2. The V and J ends lost 2 bases and 5 bases, in that order; junction bases with no gene match: 8. The germline V gene encodes CDR1 SNHLY and CDR2 FYNNEI. This CDR3 spans 16 amino acids.

CDR3 residues: CASRPTGAGYGYTF. Here the CDR3 DNA reads TGTGCCAGCAGGCCGACCGGGGCCGGCTATGGCTACACCTTC. The chain employs TRBV6-6 and TRBJ1-2; D might be TRBD1 (5 bases). The CDR3 is made up of 14 amino acids. Germline V gives CDR1 MNHNY, CDR2 SVGAGI (reference sequence). Trimming removed 6 bases at V and 4 bases at J, with 15 bases between.

The rearrangement uses TRBV11-2 and TRBJ2-7, with D perhaps matching TRBD1 (5 bases). The CDR3 is 15 residues long. Trimming shortened V by 5 bases and J by 2 bases, and 16 bases separated the two germline ends. Germline CDR1 SGHAT, CDR2 FQNNGV. The CDR3 DNA is TGTGCCAGCAGCCCATCGATGGACAAAACCTACGAGCAGTACTTC. It translates to CASSPSMDKTYEQYF.

At least ten counts were recorded for this clonotype. This chain links TRBV5-1 with TRBJ2-1, with D possibly being TRBD2 (5 bases). This CDR3 is 13 amino acids long. Germline values: CDR1 SGHRS, CDR2 YFSETQ. V was trimmed by 5 bases and J by 2 bases, leaving 8 bases between them. The CDR3 coding sequence is TGCGCCAGCAGTGGAGGAACCTACAATGAGCAGTTCTTC. It encodes CASSGGTYNEQFF.

This clonotype was found many times. This chain joins TRBV5-1 and TRBJ2-3; D not resolved. The V end lost 7 bases, the J end lost 6 bases, and 9 bases lay between the germline ends. The CDR3 is made up of 11 amino acids. Germline V gene sequence: CDR1 SGHRS, CDR2 YFSETQ. The CDR3 DNA sequence: TGCGCCAGCGGGAATCGGGATACGCAGTATTTT. Translation: CASGNRDTQYF.

This clonotype was picked up many times. For the CDR3, the DNA is TGCAGTGCTGGACGTGGAGTGGGCCTCTACGAGCAGTACTTC. Protein product: CSAGRGVGLYEQYF. The J gene is TRBJ2-7, the V gene TRBV20-1; D is ambiguous. The CDR3 length is 14 residues. With 5 bases removed from V and 3 bases from J, the gap between germline ends came to 17 bases. Germline assignment: CDR1 DFQATT and CDR2 SNEGSKA (reference sequence).

In this sample, this clonotype turned up many times. The CDR3 coding sequence is TGTGCCAGCTCACCCAGCGGGAGGAACACTGAAGCTTTCTTT. Its translation: CASSPSGRNTEAFF. The V and J genes are TRBV18 and TRBJ1-1; D is unresolved. This CDR3 has 14 residues. From germline, CDR1 is KGHSH and CDR2 LQKENI. V lost 3 bases and J lost 1, with 9 bases in between.

This clonotype was seen only a few times. This chain joins TRBV5-1 and TRBJ2-5, with TRBD2 matching 12 bases. Germline trimming cut 5 bases from V and 5 bases from J; bases unmatched to any gene: 7. Germline assignment: CDR1 SGHRS and CDR2 YFSETQ. The CDR3 has 15 amino acids. In DNA, the CDR3 is TGCGCCAGCAGTTCTAGCGGGAGGGACGCGGAGACCCAGTACTTC. Translation gives CASSSSGRDAETQYF.